The sequence of this T cell receptor (beta chain) was determined in a study of regulatory T cells in long-lasting Graves disease. This clonotype was picked up a small number of times. Its specificity is not known. Researchers made TCR beta libraries by using iRepertoire HTBI primers and running Arm-PCR on CDR3 regions. Each CDR3 protein is one row after TCRdb ran MiXCR on the multiplex PCR reads. This repertoire shows approximately 390,000 distinct CDR3 sequences, about a sixth found once; its top ten account for around 20%. Study-wide results and caveats: Lower TCR diversity characterized persistent Graves' patients relative to newly diagnosed patients. When disease was persistent, TRBV28, TRBJ1-2 and TRBJ2-5 were the favored segments. Those with persistent disease had in common more public clonotypes (2,741) than new patients (about 970).

Time point here: newly diagnosed GD, antithyroid drugs for less than 3 months. The TCR library was prepared using RNA isolated from PBMCs. Germline CDR1 reads SQVTM; CDR2 reads ANQGSEA. The J segment lost 5 bases and the V segment lost 4 bases, leaving 12 bases of the junction unmatched. The CDR3 is made up of 16 amino acids. The same data also contributed to another study, on T cells in Graves' hyperthyroidism and ophthalmopathy. Per that paper: First-round RT-PCR of the TCR CDR3 relied on the HTBI primer set.

The chain links TRBV29-1 to TRBJ2-3; 10 positions agree with TRBD2. Sample: peripheral blood mononuclear cells (PBMCs), taken at new diagnosis, from a patient treated with antithyroid drugs. The source is a woman aged 18-29 years with Graves disease. The CDR3 sequence is CSVVGLAGVSRDTQYF. CDR3 in DNA: TGCAGCGTTGTCGGGCTAGCGGGAGTTAGCCGAGATACGCAGTATTTT.